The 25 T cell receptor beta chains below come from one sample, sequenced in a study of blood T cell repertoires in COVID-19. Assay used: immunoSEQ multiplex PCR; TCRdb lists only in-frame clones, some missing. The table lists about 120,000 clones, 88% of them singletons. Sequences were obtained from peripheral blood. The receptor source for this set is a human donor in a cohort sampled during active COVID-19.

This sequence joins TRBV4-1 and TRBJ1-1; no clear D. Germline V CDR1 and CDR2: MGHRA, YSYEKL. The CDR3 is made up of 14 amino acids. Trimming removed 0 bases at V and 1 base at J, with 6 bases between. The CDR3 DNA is TGCGCCAGCAGCCAAGACAGGTGGAACACTGAAGCTTTCTTT. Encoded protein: CASSQDRWNTEAFF.

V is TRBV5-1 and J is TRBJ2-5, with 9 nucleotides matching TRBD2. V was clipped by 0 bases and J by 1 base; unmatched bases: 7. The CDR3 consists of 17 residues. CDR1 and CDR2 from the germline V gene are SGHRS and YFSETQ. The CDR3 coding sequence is TGCGCCAGCAGCTTGGGCGGCCTAGCGGGGACCCAAGAGACCCAGTACTTC. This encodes CASSLGGLAGTQETQYF.

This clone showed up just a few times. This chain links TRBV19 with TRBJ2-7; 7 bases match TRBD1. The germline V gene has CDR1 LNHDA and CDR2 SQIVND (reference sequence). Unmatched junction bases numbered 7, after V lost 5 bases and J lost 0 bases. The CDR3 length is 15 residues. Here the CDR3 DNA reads TGTGCCAGTAGTTTCGACAGGGCGAGCTCCTACGAGCAGTACTTC. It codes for CASSFDRASSYEQYF. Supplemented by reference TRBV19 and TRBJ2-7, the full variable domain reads DGGITQSPKYLFRKEGQNVTLSCEQNLNHDAMYWYRQDPGQGLRLIYYSQIVNDFQKGDIAEGYSVSREKKESFPLTVTSAQKNPTAFYLCASSFDRASSYEQYFGPGTRLTVT.

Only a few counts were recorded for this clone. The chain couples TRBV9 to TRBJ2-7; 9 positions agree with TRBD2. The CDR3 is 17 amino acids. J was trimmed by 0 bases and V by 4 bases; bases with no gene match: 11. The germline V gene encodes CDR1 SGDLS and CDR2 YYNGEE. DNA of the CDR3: TGTGCCAGCAGCCCCGTCGCAGCGGGAGGCTCCTCCTACGAGCAGTACTTC. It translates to CASSPVAAGGSSYEQYF. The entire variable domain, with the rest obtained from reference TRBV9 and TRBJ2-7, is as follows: DSGVTQTPKHLITATGQRVTLRCSPRSGDLSVYWYQQSLDQGLQFLIQYYNGEERAKGNILERFSAQQFPDLHSELNLSSLELGDSALYFCASSPVAAGGSSYEQYFGPGTRLTVT.

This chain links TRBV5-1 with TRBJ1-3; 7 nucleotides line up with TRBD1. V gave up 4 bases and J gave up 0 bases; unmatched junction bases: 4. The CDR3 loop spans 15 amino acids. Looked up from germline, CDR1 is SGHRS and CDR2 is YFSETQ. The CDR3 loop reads CASSPGTVSGNTIYF. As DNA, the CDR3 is TGCGCCAGCAGCCCGGGGACAGTCTCTGGAAACACCATATATTTT.

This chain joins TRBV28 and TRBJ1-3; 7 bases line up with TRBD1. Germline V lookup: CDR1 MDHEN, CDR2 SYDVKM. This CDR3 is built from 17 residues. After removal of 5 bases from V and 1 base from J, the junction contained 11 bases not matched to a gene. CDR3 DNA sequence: TGTGCCAGCAGTCCCACTCCGGGACAGAGATCTGGAAACACCATATATTTT. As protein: CASSPTPGQRSGNTIYF.

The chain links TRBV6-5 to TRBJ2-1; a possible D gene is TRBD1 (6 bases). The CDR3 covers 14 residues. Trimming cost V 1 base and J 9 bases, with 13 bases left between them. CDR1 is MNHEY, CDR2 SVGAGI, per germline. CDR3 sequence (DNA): TGTGCCAGCAGTTACTTCAGGGGTGACGGTGAGCAGTTCTTC. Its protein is CASSYFRGDGEQFF.

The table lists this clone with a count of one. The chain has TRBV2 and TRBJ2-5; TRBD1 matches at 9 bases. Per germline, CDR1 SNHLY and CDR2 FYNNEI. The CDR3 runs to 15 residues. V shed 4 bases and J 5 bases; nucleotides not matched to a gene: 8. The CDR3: CASSGQGVYSETQYF. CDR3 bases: TGTGCCAGCAGTGGACAGGGGGTCTACTCGGAGACCCAGTACTTC.

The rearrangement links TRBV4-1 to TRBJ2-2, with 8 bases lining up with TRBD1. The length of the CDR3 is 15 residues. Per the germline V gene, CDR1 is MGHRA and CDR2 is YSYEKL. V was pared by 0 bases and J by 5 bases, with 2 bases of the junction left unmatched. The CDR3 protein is CASSQEGQETGELFF. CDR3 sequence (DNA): TGCGCCAGCAGCCAAGAGGGACAGGAGACCGGGGAGCTGTTTTTT.

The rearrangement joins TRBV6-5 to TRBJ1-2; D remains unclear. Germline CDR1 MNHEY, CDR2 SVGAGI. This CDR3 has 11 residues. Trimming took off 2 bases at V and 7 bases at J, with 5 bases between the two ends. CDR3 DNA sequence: TGTGCCAGCAGTTACCGGGGTGGCTACACCTTC. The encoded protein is CASSYRGGYTF.

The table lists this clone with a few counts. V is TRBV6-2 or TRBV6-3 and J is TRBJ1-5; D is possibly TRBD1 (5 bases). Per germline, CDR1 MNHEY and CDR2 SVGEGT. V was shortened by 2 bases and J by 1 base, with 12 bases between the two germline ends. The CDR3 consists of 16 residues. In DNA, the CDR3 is TGTGCCAGCAGTTACCCCGGCGGGGCCAGCAATCAGCCCCAGCATTTT. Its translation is CASSYPGGASNQPQHF.

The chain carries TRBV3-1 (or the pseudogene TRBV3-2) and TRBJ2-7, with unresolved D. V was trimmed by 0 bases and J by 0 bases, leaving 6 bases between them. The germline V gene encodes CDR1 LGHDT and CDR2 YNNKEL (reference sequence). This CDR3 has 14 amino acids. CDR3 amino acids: CASSQDYNSYEQYF. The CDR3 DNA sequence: TGTGCCAGCAGCCAAGATTACAACTCCTACGAGCAGTACTTC.

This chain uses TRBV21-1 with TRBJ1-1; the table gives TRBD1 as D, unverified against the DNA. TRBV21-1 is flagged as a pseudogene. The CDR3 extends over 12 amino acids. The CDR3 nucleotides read TGTGCCAGCAGCAAAGCCAGGGGGGAAGCTTTCTTT. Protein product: CASSKARGEAFF.

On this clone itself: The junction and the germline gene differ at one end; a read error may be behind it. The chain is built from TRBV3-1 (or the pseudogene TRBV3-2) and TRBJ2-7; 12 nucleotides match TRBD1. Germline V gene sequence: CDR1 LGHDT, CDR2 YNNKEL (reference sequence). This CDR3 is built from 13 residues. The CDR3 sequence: CASSPRGTGGPRF. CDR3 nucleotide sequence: TGTGCCAGCAGCCCCCGCGGGACAGGGGGCCCCCGGTTC.

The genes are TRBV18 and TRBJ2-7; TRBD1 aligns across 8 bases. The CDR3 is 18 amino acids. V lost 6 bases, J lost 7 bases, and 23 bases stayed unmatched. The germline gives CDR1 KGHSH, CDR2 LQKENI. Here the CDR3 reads CASSQPQGSETGADEQYF. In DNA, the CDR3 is TGTGCCAGCTCGCAACCCCAAGGGTCCGAGACAGGGGCTGATGAGCAGTACTTC. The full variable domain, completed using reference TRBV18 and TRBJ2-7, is NAGVMQNPRHLVRRRGQEARLRCSPMKGHSHVYWYRQLPEEGLKFMVYLQKENIIDESGMPKERFSAEFPKEGPSILRIQQVVRGDSAAYFCASSQPQGSETGADEQYFGPGTRLTVT.

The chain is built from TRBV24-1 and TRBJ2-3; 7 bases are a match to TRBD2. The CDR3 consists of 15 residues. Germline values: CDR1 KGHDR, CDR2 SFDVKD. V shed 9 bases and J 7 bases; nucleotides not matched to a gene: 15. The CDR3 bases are TGTGCCACCTCAAGCGGGACTGGTCCCCCGTATACGCAGTATTTT. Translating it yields CATSSGTGPPYTQYF.

The CDR3 region is CASTGPGIFGNTQYF. CDR3 DNA: TGTGCCAGCACTGGACCAGGGATTTTTGGAAATACGCAGTATTTT. The V gene is TRBV6-5, the J gene TRBJ2-3; the D gene is possibly TRBD1 (5 bases). Germline CDR1 reads MNHEY; CDR2 reads SVGAGI. The CDR3 has 15 residues. The V end lost 7 bases, the J end lost 7 bases, and 21 bases lay between the germline ends.

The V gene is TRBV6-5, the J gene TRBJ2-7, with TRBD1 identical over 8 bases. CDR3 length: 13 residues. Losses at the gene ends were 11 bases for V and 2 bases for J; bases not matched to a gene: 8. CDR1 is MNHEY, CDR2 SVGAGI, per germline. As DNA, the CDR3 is TGTGCCTCTCGGACAGGGACAGCCTACGAGCAGTACTTC. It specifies CASRTGTAYEQYF.

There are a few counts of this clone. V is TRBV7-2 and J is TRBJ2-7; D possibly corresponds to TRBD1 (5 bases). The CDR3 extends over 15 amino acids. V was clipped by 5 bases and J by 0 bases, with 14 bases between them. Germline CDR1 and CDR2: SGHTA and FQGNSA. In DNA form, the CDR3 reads TGTGCCAGCAGCCTCGTAAGGGGTAGCTCCTACGAGCAGTACTTC. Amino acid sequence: CASSLVRGSSYEQYF.

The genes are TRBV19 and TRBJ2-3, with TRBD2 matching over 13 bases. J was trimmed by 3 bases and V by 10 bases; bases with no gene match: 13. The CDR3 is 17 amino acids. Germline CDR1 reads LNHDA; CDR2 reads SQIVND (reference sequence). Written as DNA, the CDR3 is TGTGCCACCCGGGGACTAGCGGGGCTCTTATCTACAGATACGCAGTATTTT. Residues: CATRGLAGLLSTDTQYF.

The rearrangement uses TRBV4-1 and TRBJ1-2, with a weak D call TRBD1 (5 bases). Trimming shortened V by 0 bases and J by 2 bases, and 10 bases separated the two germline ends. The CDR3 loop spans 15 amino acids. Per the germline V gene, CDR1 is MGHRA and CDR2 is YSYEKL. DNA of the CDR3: TGCGCCAGCAGCCAAGACGCGACAGCCAACTATGGCTACACCTTC. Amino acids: CASSQDATANYGYTF.

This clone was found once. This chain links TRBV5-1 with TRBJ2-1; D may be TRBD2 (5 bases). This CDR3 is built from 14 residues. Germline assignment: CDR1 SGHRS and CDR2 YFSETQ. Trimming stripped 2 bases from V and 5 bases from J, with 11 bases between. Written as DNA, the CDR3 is TGCGCCAGCAGCTTAATAGTGGGAGACAATGAGCAGTTCTTC. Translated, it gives CASSLIVGDNEQFF.

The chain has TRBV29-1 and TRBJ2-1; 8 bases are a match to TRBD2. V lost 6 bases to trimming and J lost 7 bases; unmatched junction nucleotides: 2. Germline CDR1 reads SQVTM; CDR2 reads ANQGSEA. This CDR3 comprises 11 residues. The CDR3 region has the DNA TGCAGCGTGCGGGGGGCGAATGAGCAGTTCTTC. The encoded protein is CSVRGANEQFF.

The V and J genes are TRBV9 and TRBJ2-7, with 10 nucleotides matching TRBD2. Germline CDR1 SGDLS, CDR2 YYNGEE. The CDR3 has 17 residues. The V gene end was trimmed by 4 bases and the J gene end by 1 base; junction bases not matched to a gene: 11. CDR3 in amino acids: CASSPLASGSTSYEQYF. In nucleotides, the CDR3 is TGTGCCAGCAGCCCCCTCGCTAGCGGGAGTACATCCTACGAGCAGTACTTC. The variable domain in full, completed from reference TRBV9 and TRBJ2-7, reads DSGVTQTPKHLITATGQRVTLRCSPRSGDLSVYWYQQSLDQGLQFLIQYYNGEERAKGNILERFSAQQFPDLHSELNLSSLELGDSALYFCASSPLASGSTSYEQYFGPGTRLTVT.

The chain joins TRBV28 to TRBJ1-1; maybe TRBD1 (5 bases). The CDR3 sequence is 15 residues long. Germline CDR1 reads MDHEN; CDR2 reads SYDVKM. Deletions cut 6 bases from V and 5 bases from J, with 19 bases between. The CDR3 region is CASSPRTSGRTEAFF. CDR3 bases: TGTGCCAGCAGCCCTCGCACCTCAGGGAGGACTGAAGCTTTCTTT.